This record looks at one T cell receptor (beta chain) sequence and its context. TCRdb's copy holds only in-frame clones and misses some; the assay was immunoSEQ multiplex PCR. The sample lists roughly 140,000 clones, roughly 85% seen once, with around 2.9% in the top ten. Germline V gene data show CDR1 as KGHSH and CDR2 as LQKENI. The CDR3 extends over 15 amino acids. Trimming took 1 base from V and 6 from J; bases not matched to a gene: 6. The entry originates in a study of blood T cell repertoires in COVID-19. Study-wide background: Samples representing acute and convalescent COVID-19 were sourced from the United States, Italy and Spain.

The source is a man aged 50 to 60 with acute or convalescent COVID-19. Specimen: peripheral blood. This rearrangement joins TRBV18 to TRBJ1-2; 9 positions match TRBD1. Written as DNA, the CDR3 is TGTGCCAGCTCACCACAATCGGACAGGGGAGATGGCTACACCTTC. Its translation: CASSPQSDRGDGYTF.